Included here is one TCR beta chain sequence, with context. Original handling: For nucleated cells, counts were estimated from reference gene primer amplification. Sequencing was performed with immunoSEQ multiplex PCR; in TCRdb, only in-frame clones are kept and a portion is missing. Clone size and the V and J calls come from that table; the DNA yielded D and trimming. The sample contains 300,000 to 400,000 clones, 89% of which appear only once. The record originates from a study of blood T cell repertoires in COVID-19. Study as a whole: T cells, B-cell-depleted T cells, or PBMCs provided the cDNA or gDNA that served as material.

The CDR3 has 14 amino acids. Germline values: CDR1 SGHNT, CDR2 YYREEE (reference sequence). Trimming took off 0 bases at V and 7 bases at J, with 10 bases between the two ends. Patients from Seattle were sampled longitudinally, starting during active infection. The sample consisted of peripheral blood. This TCR came from a woman under 40 with COVID-19, enrolled during active disease. The chain has TRBV5-4 and TRBJ2-2; D is perhaps TRBD2 (6 bases). This CDR3 reads CASSLGSGGGELFF. The DNA for the CDR3 is TGTGCCAGCAGCTTGGGCTCCGGGGGCGGGGAGCTGTTTTTT.